This T cell receptor (beta chain) was recorded in a study of radiotherapy plus CTLA-4 blockade in lung cancer. The method was immunoSEQ multiplex PCR; TCRdb's version includes in-frame clones alone and lacks a portion of them. The table has approximately 80,000 clones, more than 60% seen once. Germline V CDR1 and CDR2: MNHEY, SMNVEV (reference sequence). Losses at the gene ends were 5 bases for V and 5 bases for J; bases not matched to a gene: 5. The CDR3 runs to 15 residues. This receptor was identified in a human donor with non-small cell lung cancer whose response to radiotherapy plus ipilimumab could not be evaluated. Some clones in this sample may be carry-over from other donors' samples. Sequencing was performed on peripheral blood, taken from a patient treated with radiotherapy plus ipilimumab. This chain uses TRBV27 with TRBJ1-5, with 11 bases aligning to TRBD1. This CDR3 reads CASSPGTGGDQPQHF. CDR3 DNA sequence: TGTGCCAGCAGTCCCGGGACAGGGGGGGATCAGCCCCAGCATTTT.